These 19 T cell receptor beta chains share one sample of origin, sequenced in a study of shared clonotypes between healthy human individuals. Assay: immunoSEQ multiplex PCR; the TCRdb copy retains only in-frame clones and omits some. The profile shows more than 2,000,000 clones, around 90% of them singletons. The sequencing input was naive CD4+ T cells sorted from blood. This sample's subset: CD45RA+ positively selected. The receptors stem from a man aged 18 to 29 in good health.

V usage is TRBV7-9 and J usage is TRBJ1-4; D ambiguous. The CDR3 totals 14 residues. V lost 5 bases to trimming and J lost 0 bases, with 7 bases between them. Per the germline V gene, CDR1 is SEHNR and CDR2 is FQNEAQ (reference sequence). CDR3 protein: CASSPQATNEKLFF. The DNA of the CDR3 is TGTGCCAGCAGCCCCCAGGCAACTAATGAAAAACTGTTTTTT.

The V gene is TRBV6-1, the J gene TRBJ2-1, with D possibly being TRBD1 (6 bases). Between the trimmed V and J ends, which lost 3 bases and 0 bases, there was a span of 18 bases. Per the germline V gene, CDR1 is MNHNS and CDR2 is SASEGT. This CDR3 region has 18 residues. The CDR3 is CASSETLTGQSSYNEQFF. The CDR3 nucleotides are TGTGCCAGCAGTGAGACTTTGACGGGACAAAGCTCCTACAATGAGCAGTTCTTC.

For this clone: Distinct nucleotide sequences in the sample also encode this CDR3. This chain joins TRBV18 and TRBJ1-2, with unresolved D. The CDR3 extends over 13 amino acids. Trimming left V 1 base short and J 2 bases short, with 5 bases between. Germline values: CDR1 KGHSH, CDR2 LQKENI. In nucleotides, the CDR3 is TGTGCCAGCTCACCACAGGACAACTATGGCTACACCTTC. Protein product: CASSPQDNYGYTF.

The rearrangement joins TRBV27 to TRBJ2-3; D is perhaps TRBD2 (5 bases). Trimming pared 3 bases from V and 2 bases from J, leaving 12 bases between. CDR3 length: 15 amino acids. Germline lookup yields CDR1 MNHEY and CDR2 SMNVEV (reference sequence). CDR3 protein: CASSFVAQDTDTQYF. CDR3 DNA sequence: TGTGCCAGCAGTTTTGTAGCGCAGGACACAGATACGCAGTATTTT.

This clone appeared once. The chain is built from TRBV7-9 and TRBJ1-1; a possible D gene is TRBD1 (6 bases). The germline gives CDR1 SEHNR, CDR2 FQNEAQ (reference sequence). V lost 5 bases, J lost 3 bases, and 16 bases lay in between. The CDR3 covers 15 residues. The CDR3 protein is CASSQGHPQYTEAFF. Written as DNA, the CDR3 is TGTGCCAGCAGCCAGGGACATCCTCAATACACTGAAGCTTTCTTT.

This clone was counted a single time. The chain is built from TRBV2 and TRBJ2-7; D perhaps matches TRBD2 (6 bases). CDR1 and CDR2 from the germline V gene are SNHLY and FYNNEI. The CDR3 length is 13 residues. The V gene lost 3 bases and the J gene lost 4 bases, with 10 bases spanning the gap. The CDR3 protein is CASSEEGYYEQYF. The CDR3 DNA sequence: TGTGCCAGCAGTGAGGAGGGGTATTACGAGCAGTACTTC.

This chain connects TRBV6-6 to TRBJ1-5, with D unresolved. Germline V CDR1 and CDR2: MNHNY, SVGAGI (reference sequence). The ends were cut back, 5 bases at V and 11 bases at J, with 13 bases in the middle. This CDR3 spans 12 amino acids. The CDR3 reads CASSPPTASQHF. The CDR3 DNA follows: TGTGCCAGCAGTCCCCCGACCGCATCCCAGCATTTT.

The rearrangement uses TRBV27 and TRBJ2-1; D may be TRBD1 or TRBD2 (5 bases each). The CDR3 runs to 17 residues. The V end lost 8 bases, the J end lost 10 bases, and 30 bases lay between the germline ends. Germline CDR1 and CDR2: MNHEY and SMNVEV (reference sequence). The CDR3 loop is CASASRISWDRIGEQFF. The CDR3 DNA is TGTGCCAGCGCCAGCAGAATCTCCTGGGACCGCATCGGCGAGCAGTTCTTC.

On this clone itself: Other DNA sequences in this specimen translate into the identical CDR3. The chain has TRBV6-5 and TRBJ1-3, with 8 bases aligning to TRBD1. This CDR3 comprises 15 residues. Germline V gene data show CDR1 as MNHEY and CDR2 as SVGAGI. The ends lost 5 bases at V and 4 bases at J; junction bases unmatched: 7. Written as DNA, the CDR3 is TGTGCCAGCAGTCGGTGGACAGGGTCAGGAAACACCATATATTTT. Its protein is CASSRWTGSGNTIYF.

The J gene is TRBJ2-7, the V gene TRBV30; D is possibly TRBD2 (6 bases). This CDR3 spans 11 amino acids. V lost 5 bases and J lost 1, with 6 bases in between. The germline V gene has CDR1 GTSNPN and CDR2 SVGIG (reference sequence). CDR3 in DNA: TGTGCCTGGGGGACTTCCTACGAGCAGTACTTC. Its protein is CAWGTSYEQYF.

The CDR3 bases are TGTGCCAGCAGTTTATTAGGACAGGGGGGAGGTTCACCCCTCCACTTT. Its protein product is CASSLLGQGGGSPLHF. The rearrangement uses TRBV27 and TRBJ1-6; 10 bases fit TRBD1. Germline V gives CDR1 MNHEY, CDR2 SMNVEV (reference sequence). CDR3 length: 16 amino acids. Trimming removed 1 base from V and 9 bases from J; junction bases left unmatched: 6.

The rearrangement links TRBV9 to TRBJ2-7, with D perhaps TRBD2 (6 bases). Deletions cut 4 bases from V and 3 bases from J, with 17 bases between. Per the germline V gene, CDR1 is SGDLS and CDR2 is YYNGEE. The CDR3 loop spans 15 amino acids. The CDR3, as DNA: TGTGCCAGCAGCCCCACGGGGGAGAACTACTACGAGCAGTACTTC. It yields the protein CASSPTGENYYEQYF.

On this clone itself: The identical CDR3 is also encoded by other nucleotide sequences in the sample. The CDR3 nucleotides read TGCGCCAGCAGCTTGGATCAAAACTATGGCTACACCTTC. Translated, it gives CASSLDQNYGYTF. The rearrangement links TRBV5-1 to TRBJ1-2; D uncertain. CDR3 length: 13 amino acids. Germline-derived CDR1 and CDR2 are SGHRS and YFSETQ. Trimming left V 0 bases short and J 2 bases short, with 5 bases between.

The CDR3 DNA reads TGTGCCAGCAGGAGTAGGGGACCTGGCTACACCTTC. It specifies CASRSRGPGYTF. The V call is TRBV28, the J call TRBJ1-2; D might be TRBD1 (5 bases). The CDR3 is made up of 12 amino acids. CDR1 and CDR2 from the germline V gene are MDHEN and SYDVKM. V lost 6 bases and J lost 7, with 12 bases in between.

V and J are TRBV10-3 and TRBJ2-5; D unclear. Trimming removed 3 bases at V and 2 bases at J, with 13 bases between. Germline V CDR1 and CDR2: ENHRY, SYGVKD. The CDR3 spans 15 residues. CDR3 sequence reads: CAISELPVEQETQYF. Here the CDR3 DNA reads TGTGCCATCAGTGAACTCCCGGTGGAACAAGAGACCCAGTACTTC.

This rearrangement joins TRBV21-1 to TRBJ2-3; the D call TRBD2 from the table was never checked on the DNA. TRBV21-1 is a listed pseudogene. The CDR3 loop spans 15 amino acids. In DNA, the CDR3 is TGTGCCAGCAGCAAAGGAGGACTACAGGTTGATACGCAGTATTTT. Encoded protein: CASSKGGLQVDTQYF.

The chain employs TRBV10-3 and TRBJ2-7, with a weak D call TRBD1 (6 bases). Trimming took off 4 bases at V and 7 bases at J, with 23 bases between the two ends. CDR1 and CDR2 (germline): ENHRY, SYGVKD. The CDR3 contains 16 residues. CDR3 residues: CAISGSAGQPPQEQYF. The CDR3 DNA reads TGTGCCATCAGTGGCTCCGCTGGACAGCCCCCTCAGGAGCAGTACTTC.

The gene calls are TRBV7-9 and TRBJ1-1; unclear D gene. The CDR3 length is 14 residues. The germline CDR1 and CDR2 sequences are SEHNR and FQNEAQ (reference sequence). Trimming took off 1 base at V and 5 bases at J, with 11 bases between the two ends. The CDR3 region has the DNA TGTGCCAGCAGCTTAGAGTCCAAAGGGACTGAAGCTTTCTTT. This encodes CASSLESKGTEAFF.

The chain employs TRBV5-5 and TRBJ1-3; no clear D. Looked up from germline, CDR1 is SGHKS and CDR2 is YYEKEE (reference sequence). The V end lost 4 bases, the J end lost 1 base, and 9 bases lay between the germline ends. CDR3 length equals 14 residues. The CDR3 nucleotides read TGTGCCAGCAGCAGAACGAGGTCTGGAAACACCATATATTTT. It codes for CASSRTRSGNTIYF.